The 4 T cell receptor beta chains presented below share a single source sample, sequenced in a study of T cells in localized non-small cell lung cancer. Assay used: immunoSEQ multiplex PCR; TCRdb lists only in-frame clones, some missing. The sample shows around 5,400 clones, 85% of them seen only once. Sequenced here: PBMCs, sampled before any cancer treatment. The source of these receptors is a woman aged 35 to 70 with stage II lung adenocarcinoma.

V and J are TRBV28 and TRBJ2-6, with D perhaps matching TRBD1 (7 bases). V was cut by 0 bases and J by 0 bases, with 15 bases left in between. The CDR3 length is 19 residues. The V gene's germline CDR1 is MDHEN and CDR2 SYDVKM. CDR3 DNA sequence: TGTGCCAGCAGTTTATGGCGGGACAGCCAATTCTCTGGGGCCAACGTCCTGACTTTC. Encoded protein: CASSLWRDSQFSGANVLTF. The full variable domain, with the rest looked up from reference TRBV28 and TRBJ2-6, is DVKVTQSSRYLVKRTGEKVFLECVQDMDHENMFWYRQDPGLGLRLIYFSYDVKMKEKGDIPEGYSVSREKKERFSLILESASTNQTSMYLCASSLWRDSQFSGANVLTFGAGSRLTVL.

The chain employs TRBV9 and TRBJ2-2; the D gene is possibly TRBD2 (6 bases). The V gene's germline CDR1 is SGDLS and CDR2 YYNGEE. This CDR3 is built from 14 residues. Trimming took off 5 bases at V and 3 bases at J, with 11 bases between the two ends. CDR3 sequence (DNA): TGTGCCAGCAGTGCCGGGGGTTACACCGGGGAGCTGTTTTTT. Amino acid sequence: CASSAGGYTGELFF.

This chain joins TRBV28 and TRBJ2-1; 9 bases match TRBD2. The CDR3 consists of 18 residues. The trim removed 4 bases at V and 0 bases at J, leaving 10 bases unmatched. Per the germline V gene, CDR1 is MDHEN and CDR2 is SYDVKM. The CDR3 loop is CASSSSRLAVSSYNEQFF. The CDR3 DNA is TGTGCCAGCAGTTCAAGTCGACTAGCGGTAAGCTCCTACAATGAGCAGTTCTTC.

The chain uses TRBV7-3 and TRBJ2-3; the match to TRBD2 covers 8 bases. CDR1 and CDR2 from the germline V gene are SGHTA and FQGTGA. The CDR3 runs to 15 residues. The J segment lost 1 base and the V segment lost 5 bases, leaving 5 bases of the junction unmatched. CDR3 loop: CASSPRGGRTDTQYF. The DNA for the CDR3 is TGTGCCAGCAGCCCCCGGGGGGGGCGCACAGATACGCAGTATTTT.